Each of the 28 T cell receptor beta chains below was sequenced from the same sample in a study of patients and donors after allogeneic stem cell transplantation (dated by TCRdb to between 2020 and 2021). The library was prepared using RT-PCR. The sequencer listed for this sample is NextSeq 550. TCRdb trimmed the raw reads at Q25, called clones with MiXCR and kept productive beta chains. Each CDR3 protein gets just one entry, which takes the most common genes and DNA from the rows behind it. Here the sample has roughly 940,000 distinct CDR3 sequences; roughly 18% occur a single time. Under 6.5% of the sample comes from the top ten. Sequenced sample: blood, either unsorted or a sorted T cell fraction (not recorded which). The receptors here all came from a human donor who was either an allogeneic HSCT recipient or a stem cell or donor lymphocyte infusion donor (not recorded which). It is not recorded whose cells these are; they may come from a transplant donor.

This clonotype was counted ten times or more. An end of the junction differs from the germline gene, which may be a read error. The rearrangement uses TRBV5-1 and TRBJ1-2; 8 bases map to TRBD1. Germline V lookup: CDR1 SGHRS, CDR2 YFSETQ. The CDR3 runs to 14 residues. The CDR3: CASSLDRGGYGYTF. In nucleotides, the CDR3 is TGTGCCAGCAGCTTAGACAGGGGAGGCTATGGCTACACCTTC. Supplemented by reference TRBV5-1 and TRBJ1-2, the full variable domain reads KAGVTQTPRYLIKTRGQQVTLSCSPISGHRSVSWYQQTPGQGLQFLFEYFSETQRNKGNFPGRFSGRQFSNSRSEMNVSTLELGDSALYLCASSLDRGGYGYTFGSGTRLTVV.

In its sample, this clonotype was seen once. The CDR3 reads CASSFFLGNTIYF. The DNA for the CDR3 is TGTGCCAGCAGCTTCTTTCTCGGAAACACCATATATTTT. The rearrangement uses TRBV7-9 and TRBJ1-3; D not certain. The germline V gene encodes CDR1 SEHNR and CDR2 FQNEAQ (reference sequence). Trimming removed 3 bases at V and 4 bases at J, with 7 bases between. The CDR3 consists of 13 residues.

The V and J genes are TRBV20-1 and TRBJ1-4; 8 nucleotides line up with TRBD1. The CDR3 runs 13 residues. Germline CDR1 DFQATT, CDR2 SNEGSKA (reference sequence). The junction had 9 bases not matched to a gene; V was cut back by 5 bases and J by 10 bases. The CDR3 DNA sequence: TGCAGTGCTCTCCAGGGGGCGAGGGGAAAACTGTTTTTT. It specifies CSALQGARGKLFF.

The rearrangement links TRBV18 to TRBJ2-6; D is ambiguous. The V gene lost 3 bases and the J gene lost 0 bases, with 15 bases spanning the gap. The CDR3 runs to 18 residues. Germline CDR1 reads KGHSH; CDR2 reads LQKENI. The CDR3 DNA reads TGTGCCAGCTCACCGTGGCAGAGACCGAGCTCTGGGGCCAACGTCCTGACTTTC. This sequence encodes CASSPWQRPSSGANVLTF.

This chain connects TRBV24-1 to TRBJ2-1, with 9 positions matching TRBD2. Germline trimming cut 5 bases from V and 7 bases from J; bases unmatched to any gene: 11. The length of the CDR3 is 16 residues. Germline V gives CDR1 KGHDR, CDR2 SFDVKD. CDR3 in amino acids: CATSGEAGGRRNEQFF. CDR3 bases: TGTGCCACCAGTGGTGAAGCGGGGGGCCGGAGGAATGAGCAGTTCTTC.

This clonotype was found many times. CDR3 sequence (DNA): TGTGCCAGCAGTGACAGGGCCTATGGCTACACCTTC. Translated: CASSDRAYGYTF. The chain links TRBV12-3 or TRBV12-4 to TRBJ1-2; 7 bases match TRBD1. V trimming: 5 bases; J trimming: 4 bases; junction bases outside the gene matches: 1. There are 12 residues in the CDR3.

This clonotype was observed many times. The V and J genes are TRBV12-3 or TRBV12-4 and TRBJ1-1; D is possibly TRBD1 (5 bases). Trimming cost V 5 bases and J 7 bases, with 11 bases left between them. This CDR3 has 12 amino acids. CDR3 sequence reads: CASSPRVFEAFF. In nucleotides, the CDR3 is TGTGCCAGCAGTCCCAGGGTTTTTGAAGCTTTCTTT.

This clonotype has just a few counts. V usage is TRBV10-3 and J usage is TRBJ2-7; D not certain. This CDR3 region has 15 residues. The germline V gene encodes CDR1 ENHRY and CDR2 SYGVKD. V gave up 0 bases and J gave up 4 bases, with 13 bases separating them. Here the CDR3 reads CAISESMAAAYEQYF. The CDR3 nucleotides are TGTGCCATCAGTGAGTCGATGGCAGCAGCTTACGAGCAGTACTTC.

This clonotype was seen only a few times. The J gene is TRBJ1-1, the V gene TRBV27; D is perhaps TRBD1 (5 bases). V dropped 5 bases and J dropped 4 bases, with 11 bases sitting between them. Germline V lookup: CDR1 MNHEY, CDR2 SMNVEV (reference sequence). CDR3 length equals 13 residues. CDR3 DNA sequence: TGTGCCAGCAGTGGCGGGGCGGCCACTGAAGCTTTCTTT. Its protein is CASSGGAATEAFF.

V gene TRBV5-1 combines with J gene TRBJ2-2; 7 nucleotides agree with TRBD2. Trimming at V came to 7 bases and at J to 3 bases, leaving 15 bases not matched to a gene. Germline CDR1 reads SGHRS; CDR2 reads YFSETQ. The CDR3 consists of 17 residues. CDR3 nucleotides: TGCGCCAGCCGCTATAGGGGAGGGCCTAGGCACACCGGGGAGCTGTTTTTT. Residues: CASRYRGGPRHTGELFF.

The chain uses TRBV29-1 and TRBJ2-7, with D tentatively TRBD1 (6 bases). The CDR3 totals 13 residues. Germline CDR1 and CDR2: SQVTM and ANQGSEA. Trimming removed 7 bases at V and 0 bases at J, with 13 bases between. CDR3 coding DNA: TGCAGCGCATCCCGGGACAACTCCTACGAGCAGTACTTC. As protein: CSASRDNSYEQYF.

The CDR3 sequence: CASAIPGVETQYF. For the CDR3, the DNA is TGTGCCAGCGCGATCCCAGGGGTGGAGACCCAGTACTTC. The genes are TRBV6-2 or TRBV6-3 and TRBJ2-5; weak D call: TRBD1 (6 bases). The CDR3 extends over 13 amino acids. V lost 8 bases to trimming and J lost 5 bases, with 15 bases between them. Germline V CDR1 and CDR2: MNHEY, SVGEGT.

This clonotype showed up just a few times. The chain uses TRBV5-4 and TRBJ2-7; 7 bases align to TRBD1. The V gene's germline CDR1 is SGHNT and CDR2 YYREEE (reference sequence). With V trimmed by 4 bases and J by 7 bases, 11 bases remained unmatched. The CDR3 is 14 residues long. CDR3 protein: CASSPYRGPEEQYF. CDR3 coding DNA: TGTGCCAGCAGCCCTTACAGGGGCCCGGAAGAGCAGTACTTC. The full variable domain, its missing parts supplied by reference TRBV5-4 and TRBJ2-7, is ETGVTQSPTHLIKTRGQQVTLRCSSQSGHNTVSWYQQALGQGPQFIFQYYREEENGRGNFPPRFSGLQFPNYSSELNVNALELDDSALYLCASSPYRGPEEQYFGPGTRLTVT.

This clonotype has more than one count but fewer than ten. The V and J genes are TRBV12-3 or TRBV12-4 and TRBJ1-4; D not certain. Trimming stripped 5 bases from V and 5 bases from J, with 12 bases between. CDR3 length equals 14 residues. The chain's CDR3 is CASSPPPKNEKLFF. Here the CDR3 DNA reads TGTGCCAGCAGTCCGCCTCCCAAAAATGAAAAACTGTTTTTT.

The V call is TRBV2, the J call TRBJ2-7, with TRBD2 matching over 11 bases. CDR1 and CDR2 from the germline V gene are SNHLY and FYNNEI. V was pared by 5 bases and J by 3 bases, with 9 bases of the junction left unmatched. The CDR3 covers 16 residues. The CDR3 coding sequence is TGTGCCAGCAGTCCCCCGGGACTAGCGGAAAACTACGAGCAGTACTTC. Translation: CASSPPGLAENYEQYF.

This sequence joins TRBV6-1 and TRBJ1-1; D is uncertain. This CDR3 contains 13 residues. CDR1 is MNHNS, CDR2 SASEGT, per germline. Trimming shortened V by 7 bases and J by 5 bases, and 14 bases separated the two germline ends. The CDR3 spells CASIRRPGTEAFF. The DNA for the CDR3 is TGTGCCAGCATCCGGCGCCCGGGAACTGAAGCTTTCTTT.

The rearrangement joins TRBV3-1 to TRBJ2-7; 10 nucleotides align to TRBD2. V gave up 6 bases and J gave up 0 bases; unmatched junction bases: 5. The length of the CDR3 is 15 residues. The germline V gene has CDR1 LGHDT and CDR2 YNNKEL (reference sequence). CDR3 coding DNA: TGTGCCAGCAGTCGAACTAGCGGGGACTCCTACGAGCAGTACTTC. It is translated as CASSRTSGDSYEQYF.

This chain joins TRBV5-1 and TRBJ2-3; D gene unclear. V dropped 0 bases and J dropped 0 bases, with 11 bases sitting between them. The CDR3 is made up of 16 amino acids. Germline V gives CDR1 SGHRS, CDR2 YFSETQ. The CDR3 DNA reads as TGCGCCAGCAGCTTGGGCCTACCACCGAGCACAGATACGCAGTATTTT. It yields the protein CASSLGLPPSTDTQYF.

This clonotype was seen a handful of times. CDR3 coding DNA: TGTGCCAGCACCACCGAGGAGGTTTTGAACACTGAAGCTTTCTTT. Translated: CASTTEEVLNTEAFF. The gene calls are TRBV2 and TRBJ1-1; D unclear. The germline V and J ends were trimmed by 7 bases and 0 bases, with 15 bases remaining between them. The length of the CDR3 is 15 residues. Germline V gene lookup returns CDR1 SNHLY and CDR2 FYNNEI.

The chain has TRBV12-3 or TRBV12-4 and TRBJ1-2, with D hard to call. The CDR3 extends over 13 amino acids. Trimming took off 6 bases at V and 3 bases at J, with 11 bases between the two ends. CDR3 in amino acids: CASSDFGYYGYTF. The CDR3 nucleotides are TGTGCCAGCAGCGACTTCGGATACTATGGCTACACCTTC.

V is TRBV7-2 and J is TRBJ2-5; no clear D gene. Germline V gene lookup returns CDR1 SGHTA and CDR2 FQGNSA. V shed 7 bases and J shed 2 bases, with 14 bases lying between them. CDR3 length: 14 amino acids. Written as DNA, the CDR3 is TGTGCCAGCACCAAGAGCAGAACTCAAGAGACCCAGTACTTC. Protein sequence: CASTKSRTQETQYF. Drawing the rest from reference TRBV7-2 and TRBJ2-5, the complete variable domain is GAGVSQSPSNKVTEKGKDVELRCDPISGHTALYWYRQSLGQGLEFLIYFQGNSAPDKSGLPSDRFSAERTGGSVSTLTIQRTQQEDSAVYLCASTKSRTQETQYFGPGTRLLVL.

This clonotype was seen a handful of times. This chain connects TRBV2 to TRBJ2-1; the match to TRBD2 covers 13 bases. Germline loops: CDR1 SNHLY, CDR2 FYNNEI. With 5 bases clipped from V and 9 bases from J, the junction kept 7 bases outside the gene matches. This CDR3 region has 15 residues. The CDR3 coding sequence is TGTGCCAGCAGTCTACTAGCGGGAGGGCAGGGTGAGCAGTTCTTC. Protein sequence: CASSLLAGGQGEQFF.

V gene TRBV18 combines with J gene TRBJ1-2; possibly TRBD1 for D (5 bases). CDR1 and CDR2 (germline): KGHSH, LQKENI. Trimming cost V 0 bases and J 6 bases, with 8 bases left between them. CDR3 length equals 13 residues. The CDR3 nucleotides are TGTGCCAGCTCACCACCGGGGCGGGATGGCTACACCTTC. Encoded protein: CASSPPGRDGYTF.

This clonotype was found many times. V is TRBV5-1 and J is TRBJ2-2; the D is unclear. Per the germline V gene, CDR1 is SGHRS and CDR2 is YFSETQ. CDR3 length equals 12 residues. V lost 0 bases and J 5 bases, leaving 2 bases between the germline ends. The CDR3 nucleotides read TGCGCCAGCAGCTTGGAGACCGGGGAGCTGTTTTTT. Encoded protein: CASSLETGELFF.

The rearrangement uses TRBV20-1 and TRBJ2-1; D gene ambiguous. The CDR3 spans 15 residues. Per the germline V gene, CDR1 is DFQATT and CDR2 is SNEGSKA (reference sequence). V was cut by 1 base and J by 8 bases, with 18 bases left in between. The CDR3 loop reads CSARGSRPLSYEQFF. DNA of the CDR3: TGCAGTGCTAGAGGCAGCAGGCCCCTATCCTATGAGCAGTTCTTC.

The rearrangement joins TRBV5-1 to TRBJ1-2; 9 positions match TRBD1. Per germline, CDR1 SGHRS and CDR2 YFSETQ. The ends lost 9 bases at V and 0 bases at J; junction bases unmatched: 12. The CDR3 length is 16 residues. CDR3 amino acids: CATTPGTGRSNYGYTF. DNA of the CDR3: TGCGCCACGACTCCCGGGACAGGGCGCTCTAACTATGGCTACACCTTC. The whole variable domain, remainder taken from reference TRBV5-1 and TRBJ1-2, is KAGVTQTPRYLIKTRGQQVTLSCSPISGHRSVSWYQQTPGQGLQFLFEYFSETQRNKGNFPGRFSGRQFSNSRSEMNVSTLELGDSALYLCATTPGTGRSNYGYTFGSGTRLTVV.

The chain is built from TRBV11-2 and TRBJ2-3, with 11 bases fitting TRBD2. The CDR3 consists of 16 residues. Per the germline V gene, CDR1 is SGHAT and CDR2 is FQNNGV. Trimming at V came to 5 bases and at J to 4 bases, leaving 8 bases not matched to a gene. The DNA of the CDR3 is TGTGCCAGCAGCCAGATAGCGGGGGGGAATGCAGATACGCAGTATTTT. Translation gives CASSQIAGGNADTQYF.

This clonotype was seen a handful of times. V is TRBV12-3 or TRBV12-4 and J is TRBJ2-3; D unclear. The CDR3 extends over 16 amino acids. V lost 7 bases and J lost 2, with 19 bases in between. The DNA for the CDR3 is TGTGCCAGCAATCTGCTGAGGCCGGTTTTCACAGATACGCAGTATTTT. As protein: CASNLLRPVFTDTQYF.